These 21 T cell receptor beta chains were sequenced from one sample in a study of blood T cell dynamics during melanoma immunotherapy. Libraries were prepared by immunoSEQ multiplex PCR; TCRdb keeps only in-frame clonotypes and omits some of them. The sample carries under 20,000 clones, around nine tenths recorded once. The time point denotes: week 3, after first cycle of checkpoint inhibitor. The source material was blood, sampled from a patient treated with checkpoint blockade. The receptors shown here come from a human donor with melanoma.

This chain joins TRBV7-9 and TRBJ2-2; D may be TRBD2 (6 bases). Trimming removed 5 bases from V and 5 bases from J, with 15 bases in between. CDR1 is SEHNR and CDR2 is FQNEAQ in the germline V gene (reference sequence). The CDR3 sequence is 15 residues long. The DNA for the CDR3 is TGTGCCAGCAGCCCCCCTAGCGCGGGGACCGGGGAGCTGTTTTTT. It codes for CASSPPSAGTGELFF.

The CDR3 loop reads CSARGDYEQYF. The CDR3 region has the DNA TGCAGTGCTAGAGGAGACTACGAGCAGTACTTC. The V and J genes are TRBV20-1 and TRBJ2-7; D is uncertain. Trimming removed 1 base from V and 3 bases from J, with 4 bases in between. Germline lookup yields CDR1 DFQATT and CDR2 SNEGSKA (reference sequence). The length of the CDR3 is 11 residues.

The CDR3 DNA sequence: TGTGCCAGTAGTAGACTCCGCGGAGGGTCCTCCTCTGGCTACACCTTC. Amino acid sequence: CASSRLRGGSSSGYTF. The rearrangement joins TRBV19 to TRBJ1-2; D is unclear. This CDR3 is 16 amino acids long. Trimming removed 4 bases from V and 7 bases from J, with 22 bases in between. Germline CDR1 LNHDA, CDR2 SQIVND (reference sequence). Variable domain in full (rest from reference TRBV19 and TRBJ1-2): DGGITQSPKYLFRKEGQNVTLSCEQNLNHDAMYWYRQDPGQGLRLIYYSQIVNDFQKGDIAEGYSVSREKKESFPLTVTSAQKNPTAFYLCASSRLRGGSSSGYTFGSGTRLTVV.

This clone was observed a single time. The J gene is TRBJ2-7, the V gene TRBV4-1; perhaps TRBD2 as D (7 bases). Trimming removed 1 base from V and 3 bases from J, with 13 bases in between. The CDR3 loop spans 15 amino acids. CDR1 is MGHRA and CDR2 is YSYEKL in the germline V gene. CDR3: CASSQVQRDNYEQYF. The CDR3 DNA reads TGCGCCAGCAGCCAAGTGCAGCGGGACAACTACGAGCAGTACTTC.

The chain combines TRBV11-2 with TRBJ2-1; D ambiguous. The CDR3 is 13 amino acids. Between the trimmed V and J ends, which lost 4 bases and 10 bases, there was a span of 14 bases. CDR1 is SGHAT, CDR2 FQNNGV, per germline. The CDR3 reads CASSSNVLEEQFF. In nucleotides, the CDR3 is TGTGCCAGCAGCTCTAACGTATTAGAAGAGCAGTTCTTC.

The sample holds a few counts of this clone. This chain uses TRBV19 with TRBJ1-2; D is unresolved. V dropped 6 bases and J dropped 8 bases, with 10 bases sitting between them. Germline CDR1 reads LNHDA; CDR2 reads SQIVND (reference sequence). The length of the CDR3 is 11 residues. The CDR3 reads CASRGAGGYTF. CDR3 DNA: TGTGCCAGTAGGGGAGCAGGAGGCTACACCTTC.

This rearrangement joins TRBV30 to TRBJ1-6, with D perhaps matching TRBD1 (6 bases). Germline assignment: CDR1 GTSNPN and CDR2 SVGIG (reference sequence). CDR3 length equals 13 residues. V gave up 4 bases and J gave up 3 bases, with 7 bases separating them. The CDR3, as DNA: TGTGCCTGGACGGGACACTATAATTCACCCCTCCACTTT. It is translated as CAWTGHYNSPLHF. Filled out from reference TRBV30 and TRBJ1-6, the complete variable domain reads SQTIHQWPATLVQPVGSPLSLECTVEGTSNPNLYWYRQAAGRGLQLLFYSVGIGQISSEVPQNLSASRPQDRQFILSSKKLLLSDSGFYLCAWTGHYNSPLHFGNGTRLTVT.

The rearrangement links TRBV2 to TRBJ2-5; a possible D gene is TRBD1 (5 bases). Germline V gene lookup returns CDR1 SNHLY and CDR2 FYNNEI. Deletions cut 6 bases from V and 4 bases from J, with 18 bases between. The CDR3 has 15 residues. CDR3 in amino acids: CASSVDSASRETQYF. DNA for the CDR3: TGTGCCAGCAGCGTTGACAGCGCTTCACGAGAGACCCAGTACTTC.

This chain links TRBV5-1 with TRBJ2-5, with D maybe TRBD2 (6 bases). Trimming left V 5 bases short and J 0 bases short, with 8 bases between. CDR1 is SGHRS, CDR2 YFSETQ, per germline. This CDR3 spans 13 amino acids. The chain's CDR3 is CASSRTNQETQYF. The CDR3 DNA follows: TGCGCCAGCAGTCGGACTAACCAAGAGACCCAGTACTTC.

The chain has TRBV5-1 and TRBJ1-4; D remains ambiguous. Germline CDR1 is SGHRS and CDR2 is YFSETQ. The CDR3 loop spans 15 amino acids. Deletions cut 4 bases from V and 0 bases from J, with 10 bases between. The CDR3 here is CASSPYTATNEKLFF. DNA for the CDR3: TGCGCCAGCAGCCCATACACTGCAACTAATGAAAAACTGTTTTTT.

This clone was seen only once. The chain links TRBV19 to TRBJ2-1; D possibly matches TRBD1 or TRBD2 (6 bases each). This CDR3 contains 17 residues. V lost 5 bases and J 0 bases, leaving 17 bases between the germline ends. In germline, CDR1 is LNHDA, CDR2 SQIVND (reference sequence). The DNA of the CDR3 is TGTGCCAGTAGTGGCTCGGGGGCCTCAAGCTCCTACAATGAGCAGTTCTTC. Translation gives CASSGSGASSSYNEQFF.

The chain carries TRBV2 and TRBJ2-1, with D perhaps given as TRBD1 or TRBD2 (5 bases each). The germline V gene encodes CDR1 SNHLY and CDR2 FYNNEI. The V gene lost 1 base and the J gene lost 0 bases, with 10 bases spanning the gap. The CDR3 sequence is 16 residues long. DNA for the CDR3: TGTGCCAGCAGTGAAGTGGGACCAATCTCCTACAATGAGCAGTTCTTC. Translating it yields CASSEVGPISYNEQFF.

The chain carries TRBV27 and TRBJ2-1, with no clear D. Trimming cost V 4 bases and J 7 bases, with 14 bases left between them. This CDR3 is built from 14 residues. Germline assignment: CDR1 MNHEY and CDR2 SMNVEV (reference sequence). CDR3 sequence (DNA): TGTGCCAGCAGTTCCGGAAACCCCTTGAATGAGCAGTTCTTC. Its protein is CASSSGNPLNEQFF.

The CDR3 DNA sequence: TGCGCCAGCAGCCGAGCACCTAGCGGGATTTACAATGAGCAGTTCTTC. It is translated as CASSRAPSGIYNEQFF. The gene calls are TRBV4-1 and TRBJ2-1; 9 bases map to TRBD2. The germline V gene has CDR1 MGHRA and CDR2 YSYEKL. Trimming removed 4 bases from V and 4 bases from J; junction bases left unmatched: 8. The CDR3 consists of 16 residues.

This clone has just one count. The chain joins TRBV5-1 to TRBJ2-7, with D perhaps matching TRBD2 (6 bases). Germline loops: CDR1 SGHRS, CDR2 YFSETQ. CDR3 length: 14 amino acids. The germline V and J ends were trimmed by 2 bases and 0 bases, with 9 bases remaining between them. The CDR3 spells CASSLEGGSYEQYF. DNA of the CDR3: TGCGCCAGCAGCTTAGAGGGAGGCTCCTACGAGCAGTACTTC.

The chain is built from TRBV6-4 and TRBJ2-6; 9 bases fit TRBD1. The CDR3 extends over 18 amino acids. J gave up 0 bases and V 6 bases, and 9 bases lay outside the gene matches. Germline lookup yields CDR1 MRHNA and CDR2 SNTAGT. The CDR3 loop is CASSGPGQGPSGANVLTF. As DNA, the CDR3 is TGTGCCAGCAGCGGCCCGGGACAGGGCCCCTCTGGGGCCAACGTCCTGACTTTC.

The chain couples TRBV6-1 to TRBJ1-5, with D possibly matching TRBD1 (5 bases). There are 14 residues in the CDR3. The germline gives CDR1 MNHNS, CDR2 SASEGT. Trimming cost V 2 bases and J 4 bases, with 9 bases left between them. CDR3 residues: CASSEQGRNQPQHF. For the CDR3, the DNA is TGTGCCAGCAGTGAACAGGGTCGGAATCAGCCCCAGCATTTT.

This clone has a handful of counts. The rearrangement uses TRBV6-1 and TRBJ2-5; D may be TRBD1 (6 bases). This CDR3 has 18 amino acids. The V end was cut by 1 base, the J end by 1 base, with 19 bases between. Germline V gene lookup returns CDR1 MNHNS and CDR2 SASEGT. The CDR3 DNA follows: TGTGCCAGCAGTGAAGGGCAGGACAGACCTTACCGCCAAGAGACCCAGTACTTC. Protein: CASSEGQDRPYRQETQYF.

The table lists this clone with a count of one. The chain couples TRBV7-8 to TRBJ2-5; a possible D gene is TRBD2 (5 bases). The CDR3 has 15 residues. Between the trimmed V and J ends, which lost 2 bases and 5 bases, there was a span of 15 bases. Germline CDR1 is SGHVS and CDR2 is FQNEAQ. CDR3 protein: CASSLTEGVRETQYF. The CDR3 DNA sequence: TGTGCCAGCAGCTTAACAGAGGGAGTTAGGGAGACCCAGTACTTC.

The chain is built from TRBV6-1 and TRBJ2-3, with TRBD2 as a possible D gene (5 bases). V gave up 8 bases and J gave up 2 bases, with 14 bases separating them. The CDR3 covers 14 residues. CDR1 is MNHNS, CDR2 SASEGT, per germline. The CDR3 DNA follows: TGTGCCAGCCTAGAGGGAAACCCCACAGATACGCAGTATTTT. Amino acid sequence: CASLEGNPTDTQYF.

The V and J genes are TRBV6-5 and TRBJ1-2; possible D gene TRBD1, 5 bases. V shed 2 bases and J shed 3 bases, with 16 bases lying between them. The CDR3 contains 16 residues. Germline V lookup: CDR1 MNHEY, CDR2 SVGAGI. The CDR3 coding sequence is TGTGCCAGCAGTTACGACCCCGGGACTTTGGACTATGGCTACACCTTC. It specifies CASSYDPGTLDYGYTF.